One and the same sample provided the 26 T cell receptor beta chains below, sequenced in a study of control samples from healthy donors and cancer patients (dated by TCRdb to about 2020). The receptor library was made with the immunoSEQ multiplex PCR assay. TCRdb took over this immuneACCESS table, retaining in-frame rearrangements with V and J assigned. Such tables are incomplete; in checked studies, under half of the missing clones stem from an unresolved V gene, and the remainder is unexplained. For this sample the table gives about 12,000 clones, of which 85% to 90% were detected only once. The ten largest clones add up to less than 3.5% of the sample. Material: formalin-fixed, paraffin-embedded tissue. The receptors come from a male donor with melanoma.

The rearrangement joins TRBV5-4 to TRBJ1-1; D is ambiguous. V was shortened by 4 bases and J by 6 bases, with 13 bases between the two germline ends. The CDR3 consists of 13 residues. CDR1 and CDR2 from the germline V gene are SGHNT and YYREEE (reference sequence). CDR3 nucleotide sequence: TGTGCCAGCAGCCGGGCGTCTAAACCTGAAGCTTTCTTT. It is translated as CASSRASKPEAFF.

V usage is TRBV2 and J usage is TRBJ1-3; D gene ambiguous. The CDR3 contains 13 residues. V dropped 6 bases and J dropped 3 bases, with 9 bases sitting between them. Germline loops: CDR1 SNHLY, CDR2 FYNNEI. The DNA of the CDR3 is TGTGCCAGCAGCCGTTATGATGGAAACACCATATATTTT. Protein: CASSRYDGNTIYF.

The chain has TRBV27 and TRBJ1-2, with TRBD1 as a possible D gene (6 bases). The CDR3 spans 16 residues. Between the trimmed V and J ends, which lost 4 bases and 2 bases, there was a span of 17 bases. The germline CDR1 and CDR2 sequences are MNHEY and SMNVEV (reference sequence). CDR3 in amino acids: CASSSLNRDTNYGYTF. The DNA for the CDR3 is TGTGCCAGCAGTTCTCTAAATAGGGACACCAACTATGGCTACACCTTC.

The J gene is TRBJ2-6, the V gene TRBV7-9; D call uncertain. The CDR3 spans 15 residues. V was trimmed by 2 bases and J by 0 bases, leaving 5 bases between them. Germline loops: CDR1 SEHNR, CDR2 FQNEAQ (reference sequence). The CDR3 spells CASSLQSSGANVLTF. The CDR3 nucleotides read TGTGCCAGCAGCTTACAAAGCTCTGGGGCCAACGTCCTGACTTTC.

J is TRBJ1-2 and V is TRBV19, with 8 bases matching TRBD1. The germline V gene has CDR1 LNHDA and CDR2 SQIVND (reference sequence). This CDR3 comprises 16 residues. Losses at the gene ends were 7 bases for V and 5 bases for J; bases not matched to a gene: 15. The CDR3 spells CASTPRGLQRRYGYTF. CDR3 DNA: TGTGCCAGTACTCCCAGGGGGCTTCAACGTCGTTATGGCTACACCTTC.

V usage is TRBV10-3 and J usage is TRBJ2-7, with D perhaps TRBD1 (5 bases). V was trimmed by 7 bases and J by 6 bases, leaving 19 bases between them. Germline V gene data show CDR1 as ENHRY and CDR2 as SYGVKD. The CDR3 is made up of 14 amino acids. The CDR3 sequence is CAITGHNESPEQYF. DNA of the CDR3: TGTGCCATCACAGGGCATAACGAATCCCCCGAGCAGTACTTC.

Note on this clone: One end of the junction fails to match germline, which may point to a read error. The chain joins TRBV6-5 to TRBJ1-2; D is ambiguous. CDR1 and CDR2 (germline): MNHEY, SVGAGI. The CDR3 extends over 12 amino acids. CDR3 coding DNA: TGTGCCAGCAGCCGGCCTAACTATGGCTATACCTTC. Amino acids: CASSRPNYGYTF.

This chain uses TRBV12-3 or TRBV12-4 with TRBJ2-4; perhaps TRBD1 as D (6 bases). The CDR3 has 12 amino acids. V lost 8 bases and J 10 bases, leaving 15 bases between the germline ends. CDR3 sequence (DNA): TGTGCCAGCGGCCGGGACACCCAAATTCAGTACTTC. It specifies CASGRDTQIQYF.

DNA of the CDR3: TGCGCCAGCAGACCCGACTACAGCTCCTACAATGAGCAGTTCTTC. Protein sequence: CASRPDYSSYNEQFF. This chain links TRBV5-1 with TRBJ2-1; weak D call: TRBD2 (5 bases). From germline, CDR1 is SGHRS and CDR2 YFSETQ. This CDR3 spans 15 amino acids. V lost 5 bases to trimming and J lost 0 bases, with 12 bases between them. Full variable domain (outside the CDR3, taken from reference TRBV5-1 and TRBJ2-1): KAGVTQTPRYLIKTRGQQVTLSCSPISGHRSVSWYQQTPGQGLQFLFEYFSETQRNKGNFPGRFSGRQFSNSRSEMNVSTLELGDSALYLCASRPDYSSYNEQFFGPGTRLTVL.

This sequence joins TRBV5-1 and TRBJ2-2; tentative D call: TRBD2 (5 bases). CDR3 size: 15 residues. V lost 0 bases to trimming and J lost 2 bases, with 8 bases between them. Germline assignment: CDR1 SGHRS and CDR2 YFSETQ. This chain's CDR3 is CASSLGGQNTGELFF. In DNA form, the CDR3 reads TGCGCCAGCAGCTTGGGAGGGCAAAACACCGGGGAGCTGTTTTTT.

This chain joins TRBV5-1 and TRBJ2-7, with D possibly being TRBD1 or TRBD2 (5 bases each). V lost 0 bases to trimming and J lost 2 bases, with 9 bases between them. The CDR3 has 14 amino acids. Germline CDR1 reads SGHRS; CDR2 reads YFSETQ. CDR3 sequence reads: CASSLGGSTYEQYF. CDR3 coding DNA: TGCGCCAGCAGCTTGGGGGGGTCTACCTACGAGCAGTACTTC.

This clone was seen once. This rearrangement joins TRBV6-5 to TRBJ1-5, with a possible D match to TRBD1 (5 bases). Trimming pared 7 bases from V and 2 bases from J, leaving 9 bases between. The CDR3 covers 13 residues. Germline values: CDR1 MNHEY, CDR2 SVGAGI. The CDR3 reads CASTRGGNQPQHF. CDR3 DNA: TGTGCCAGCACCCGGGGGGGCAATCAGCCCCAGCATTTT.

This clone occurred once. The rearrangement uses TRBV3-1 (or the pseudogene TRBV3-2) and TRBJ2-7, with 7 bases fitting TRBD2. CDR1 is LGHDT, CDR2 YNNKEL, per germline (reference sequence). Losses at the gene ends were 5 bases for V and 0 bases for J; bases not matched to a gene: 19. The CDR3 has 19 residues. CDR3 nucleotide sequence: TGTGCCAGCAGCTACCCGCCTTCCGCTAGCGGACCGAGCTCCTACGAGCAGTACTTC. Translating it yields CASSYPPSASGPSSYEQYF.

The rearrangement uses TRBV5-6 and TRBJ1-2, with TRBD1 matching over 7 bases. J lost 4 bases, V lost 5 bases, and 5 bases had no gene match. The length of the CDR3 is 13 residues. The germline V gene has CDR1 SGHDT and CDR2 YYEEEE. The CDR3 sequence: CASSRQGGYGYTF. CDR3 DNA sequence: TGTGCCAGCAGTCGACAGGGAGGCTATGGCTACACCTTC.

The CDR3: CAISGSTQGQPQHF. CDR3 nucleotide sequence: TGTGCCATCAGCGGGTCAACCCAGGGTCAGCCCCAGCATTTT. The chain couples TRBV10-3 to TRBJ1-5; D might be TRBD1 (5 bases). The CDR3 is made up of 14 amino acids. The germline CDR1 and CDR2 sequences are ENHRY and SYGVKD. Trimming shortened V by 6 bases and J by 6 bases, and 15 bases separated the two germline ends.

The rearrangement links TRBV29-1 to TRBJ1-1, with D possibly matching TRBD1 (5 bases). The CDR3 contains 14 residues. V lost 1 base and J 4 bases, leaving 13 bases between the germline ends. Germline V gene data show CDR1 as SQVTM and CDR2 as ANQGSEA. The CDR3 DNA is TGCAGCGTTGAAGCCCGGCGGGGGGGCACTGAAGCTTTCTTT. Protein sequence: CSVEARRGGTEAFF. The full variable domain, rest sourced from reference TRBV29-1 and TRBJ1-1, is SAVISQKPSRDICQRGTSLTIQCQVDSQVTMMFWYRQQPGQSLTLIATANQGSEATYESGFVIDKFPISRPNLTFSTLTVSNMSPEDSSIYLCSVEARRGGTEAFFGQGTRLTVV.

This sequence joins TRBV19 and TRBJ1-2; a possible D gene is TRBD1 (6 bases). The CDR3 runs to 15 residues. Trimming took 1 base from V and 3 from J, leaving 12 bases between them. Germline loops: CDR1 LNHDA, CDR2 SQIVND (reference sequence). Written as DNA, the CDR3 is TGTGCCAGTAGTATAGGCCGGGGGGGCGACTATGGCTACACCTTC. It yields the protein CASSIGRGGDYGYTF.

This sequence joins TRBV5-4 and TRBJ2-1, with D unclear. Trimming removed 0 bases at V and 7 bases at J, with 17 bases between. The germline V gene has CDR1 SGHNT and CDR2 YYREEE (reference sequence). The CDR3 has 16 residues. CDR3 nucleotide sequence: TGTGCCAGCAGCTTGGAACGAGTCTGGGTTGGGAATGAGCAGTTCTTC. Amino acid sequence: CASSLERVWVGNEQFF.

This sequence joins TRBV24-1 and TRBJ2-1; 9 positions match TRBD2. From germline, CDR1 is KGHDR and CDR2 SFDVKD. J gave up 7 bases and V 3 bases, and 6 bases lay outside the gene matches. The CDR3 sequence is 15 residues long. The CDR3 region has the DNA TGTGCCACCAGTGATCCCGGCGGGAGGGCTAATGAGCAGTTCTTC. Protein sequence: CATSDPGGRANEQFF.

The chain links TRBV6-6 to TRBJ2-7; tentative D call: TRBD2 (5 bases). The CDR3 runs 14 residues. Germline CDR1 reads MNHNY; CDR2 reads SVGAGI (reference sequence). V gave up 5 bases and J gave up 5 bases, with 16 bases separating them. The CDR3, as DNA: TGTGCCAGCAGTGAGGACTGGCTCTTGGACGAGCAGTACTTC. Translated, it gives CASSEDWLLDEQYF.

This chain joins TRBV10-3 and TRBJ2-2; D is ambiguous. This CDR3 spans 14 amino acids. Germline loops: CDR1 ENHRY, CDR2 SYGVKD. V gave up 6 bases and J gave up 1 base, with 9 bases separating them. CDR3 residues: CAIRPGGNTGELFF. CDR3 bases: TGTGCCATCAGGCCAGGCGGGAACACCGGGGAGCTGTTTTTT.

The chain links TRBV12-3 or TRBV12-4 to TRBJ1-1; D uncertain. Between the trimmed V and J ends, which lost 6 bases and 4 bases, there was a span of 12 bases. This CDR3 comprises 13 residues. The CDR3 region has the DNA TGTGCCAGCAGCTCCTCTGGAGGCACTGAAGCTTTCTTT. It encodes CASSSSGGTEAFF.

This sequence joins TRBV19 and TRBJ1-2; 7 nucleotides align to TRBD1. V was clipped by 5 bases and J by 0 bases; unmatched bases: 9. Per the germline V gene, CDR1 is LNHDA and CDR2 is SQIVND (reference sequence). This CDR3 spans 16 amino acids. CDR3 nucleotide sequence: TGTGCCAGTAGTGCCGGGACAGTAATAGCTAACTATGGCTACACCTTC. Its protein is CASSAGTVIANYGYTF.

Points on this clone: A much larger clone is a single base away; this may be a read error. Other DNA sequences in the same sample also yield this CDR3. This rearrangement joins TRBV11-2 to TRBJ2-7; D is uncertain. This CDR3 spans 14 amino acids. CDR1 and CDR2 from the germline V gene are SGHAT and FQNNGV. The CDR3 here is CASSLVVGSYEQYF. The CDR3 DNA reads TGTGCCAGCAGCCTAGTCGTAGGGTCCTATGAGCAGTACTTC. The variable domain in full, completed from reference TRBV11-2 and TRBJ2-7, reads EAGVAQSPRYKIIEKRQSVAFWCNPISGHATLYWYQQILGQGPKLLIQFQNNGVVDDSQLPKDRFSAERLKGVDSTLKIQPAKLEDSAVYLCASSLVVGSYEQYFGPGTRLTVT.

The CDR3 bases are TGTGCCAGCAGCGCGAGGGGAAATCGAAACACCATATATTTT. Translation gives CASSARGNRNTIYF. The rearrangement links TRBV11-3 to TRBJ1-3; possibly TRBD1 for D (5 bases). V dropped 5 bases and J dropped 5 bases, with 13 bases sitting between them. This CDR3 has 14 residues. The V gene's germline CDR1 is SGHNT and CDR2 YENEEA.

This clone occurred once. The gene calls are TRBV7-6 and TRBJ2-5; TRBD2 is a possible D gene (6 bases). Trimming took off 1 base at V and 1 base at J, with 10 bases between the two ends. The germline CDR1 and CDR2 sequences are SGHVS and FNYEAQ. The length of the CDR3 is 15 residues. The CDR3 region is CASSLGGTPQETQYF. As DNA, the CDR3 is TGTGCCAGCAGCTTAGGCGGGACGCCCCAAGAGACCCAGTACTTC.